The entry that follows covers one TCR beta chain sequence. Germline is not matched at one junction end, which may reflect a read error. Germline V gene data show CDR1 as DFQATT and CDR2 as SNEGSKA (reference sequence). CDR3 length: 14 residues. The data belong to a study of glioma-infiltrating T cells. Amplification of TCR alpha and beta CDR3 regions from RNA used iRepertoire nested multiplex PCR. Each CDR3 protein is one row after TCRdb ran MiXCR on the multiplex PCR reads. The sample contains around 44,000 distinct CDR3 sequences, about a fifth of which appear only once. This receptor was obtained from a human donor with low-grade glioma or glioblastoma, undergoing nonglioma brain surgery, or in good health (not recorded which). The V and J genes are TRBV20-1 and TRBJ2-1, with D possibly being TRBD2 (5 bases). Sequencing used glioma tissue, nonneoplastic brain tissue, or PBMCs (not recorded which). The CDR3 DNA reads TGCAGTGCTAGCCGGAGGAGCCGCCGATCCGAGCAGATCTTC. This gives the protein CSASRRSRRSEQIF.